What follows are 19 T cell receptor beta chains derived from one specimen sequenced in a study of cytomegalovirus exposure and HLA in healthy donors (dated 2017 in TCRdb). The method behind the library was the immunoSEQ multiplex PCR assay. A mixture of 60 forward primers for TCR Vbeta segments and 13 reverse primers for TCR Jbeta segments was used in the multiplex PCR. TCRdb retrieved this table from immuneACCESS and kept in-frame rearrangements only. Not all clones are present; in checked studies, unresolved V genes account for under half, and no reason is known for the remainder. The sample table holds about 160,000 clones, of which roughly 80% were seen once. Together, the top ten hold over 2% of the sample. Sequenced sample: PBMCs. Source of these receptors: a female donor in good health and CMV-seronegative.

This clone is a singleton in its sample. V gene TRBV2 combines with J gene TRBJ2-7; 7 bases fit TRBD1. The CDR3 has 17 residues. Germline values: CDR1 SNHLY, CDR2 FYNNEI. V shed 6 bases, J shed 0 bases, and the junction held 14 bases outside the gene matches. CDR3 in amino acids: CASSPPGTARRSYEQYF. DNA of the CDR3: TGTGCCAGCAGCCCGCCCGGGACAGCCCGGCGCTCCTACGAGCAGTACTTC.

The chain has TRBV5-6 and TRBJ1-2, with TRBD1 matching over 10 bases. The CDR3 contains 15 residues. CDR1 and CDR2 from the germline V gene are SGHDT and YYEEEE. The J segment lost 3 bases and the V segment lost 0 bases, leaving 2 bases of the junction unmatched. CDR3 sequence: CASSLVGTGDYGYTF. The CDR3 coding sequence is TGTGCCAGCAGCTTGGTGGGGACAGGGGACTATGGCTACACCTTC. Using reference TRBV5-6 and TRBJ1-2 for the parts outside the CDR3, the full variable domain is DAGVTQSPTHLIKTRGQQVTLRCSPKSGHDTVSWYQQALGQGPQFIFQYYEEEERQRGNFPDRFSGHQFPNYSSELNVNALLLGDSALYLCASSLVGTGDYGYTFGSGTRLTVV.

Here the CDR3 DNA reads TGTGCCAGCAGACTGACCGGGACAGCGACGGAGACCCAGTACTTC. Residues: CASRLTGTATETQYF. The chain carries TRBV7-9 and TRBJ2-5; 7 nucleotides match TRBD1. Trimming removed 6 bases from V and 5 bases from J; junction bases left unmatched: 12. Germline CDR1 SEHNR, CDR2 FQNEAQ (reference sequence). The CDR3 has 15 amino acids.

The chain combines TRBV10-3 with TRBJ1-1; TRBD1 aligns across 8 bases. Losses at the gene ends were 5 bases for V and 3 bases for J; bases not matched to a gene: 2. This CDR3 is 13 amino acids long. Germline V gene sequence: CDR1 ENHRY, CDR2 SYGVKD. The CDR3 nucleotides are TGTGCCATCAGTCCGGACAGGGACACTGAAGCTTTCTTT. Protein: CAISPDRDTEAFF.

This CDR3 is CASSLLVTLTDTQYF. Written as DNA, the CDR3 is TGTGCCAGCAGCCTTTTAGTGACTCTCACAGATACGCAGTATTTT. The chain is built from TRBV7-9 and TRBJ2-3; D gene ambiguous. CDR3 length: 15 residues. V gave up 5 bases and J gave up 2 bases, with 14 bases separating them. From germline, CDR1 is SEHNR and CDR2 FQNEAQ (reference sequence).

V usage is TRBV6-4 and J usage is TRBJ2-3, with 10 nucleotides matching TRBD2. This CDR3 is 14 amino acids long. Germline-derived CDR1 and CDR2 are MRHNA and SNTAGT. V trimming: 5 bases; J trimming: 2 bases; junction bases outside the gene matches: 1. The CDR3 coding sequence is TGTGCCAGCAGTAGCGGGGGGGCCACAGATACGCAGTATTTT. This translates into CASSSGGATDTQYF.

The V call is TRBV28, the J call TRBJ1-4; no clear D gene. CDR3 length equals 15 residues. The V gene lost 3 bases and the J gene lost 0 bases, with 8 bases spanning the gap. The germline V gene encodes CDR1 MDHEN and CDR2 SYDVKM. The CDR3 here is CASSFLFATNEKLFF. In nucleotides, the CDR3 is TGTGCCAGCAGTTTTTTGTTCGCAACTAATGAAAAACTGTTTTTT.

V and J are TRBV19 and TRBJ2-3; TRBD1 is a possible D gene (5 bases). Deletions cut 1 base from V and 5 bases from J, with 13 bases between. CDR3 length: 15 residues. Germline CDR1 is LNHDA and CDR2 is SQIVND (reference sequence). The CDR3 DNA reads as TGTGCCAGTAGTATAGTGGCTCAGGGAAGAGATACGCAGTATTTT. This codes for CASSIVAQGRDTQYF.

CDR3 nucleotides: TGTGCCAGCAATTCCTGGGGCGCGGATACGCAGTATTTT. This gives the protein CASNSWGADTQYF. This sequence joins TRBV6-1 and TRBJ2-3, with D possibly matching TRBD1 (5 bases). V was pared by 7 bases and J by 6 bases, with 14 bases between. This CDR3 has 13 amino acids. The germline V gene has CDR1 MNHNS and CDR2 SASEGT.

V and J are TRBV18 and TRBJ2-3; the D is unclear. V lost 0 bases, J lost 5 bases, and 12 bases lay in between. Germline V gene lookup returns CDR1 KGHSH and CDR2 LQKENI. The CDR3 totals 15 residues. CDR3 loop: CASSPPSSRGDTQYF. The CDR3 DNA is TGTGCCAGCTCACCACCGTCCAGTCGAGGAGATACGCAGTATTTT.

The rearrangement uses TRBV18 and TRBJ2-7; possibly TRBD2 for D (5 bases). Germline CDR1 KGHSH, CDR2 LQKENI. The CDR3 has 15 residues. Trimming cost V 1 base and J 2 bases, with 12 bases left between them. Written as DNA, the CDR3 is TGTGCCAGCTCACCACGGCCGGATAGCGCCTACGAGCAGTACTTC. Its translation is CASSPRPDSAYEQYF. Together with reference TRBV18 and TRBJ2-7, the CDR3 gives the full variable domain: NAGVMQNPRHLVRRRGQEARLRCSPMKGHSHVYWYRQLPEEGLKFMVYLQKENIIDESGMPKERFSAEFPKEGPSILRIQQVVRGDSAAYFCASSPRPDSAYEQYFGPGTRLTVT.

V is TRBV5-4 and J is TRBJ2-5; the match to TRBD2 covers 10 bases. Gene TRBJ2-7 matches the end of the DNA better, so the J call may be wrong. This CDR3 spans 17 amino acids. Germline-derived CDR1 and CDR2 are SGHNT and YYREEE (reference sequence). CDR3 sequence: CASSLAGGSGGWYEQYF. The CDR3 coding sequence is TGTGCCAGCAGCTTGGCTGGGGGTAGCGGGGGGTGGTACGAGCAGTACTTC.

The CDR3 reads CSVIQEPDSPLHF. In DNA, the CDR3 is TGCAGCGTTATCCAGGAACCGGATTCACCCCTCCACTTT. The chain carries TRBV29-1 and TRBJ1-6; D uncertain. Trimming pared 5 bases from V and 8 bases from J, leaving 13 bases between. CDR3 length equals 13 residues. CDR1 and CDR2 from the germline V gene are SQVTM and ANQGSEA.

The gene calls are TRBV5-4 and TRBJ1-3; weak D call: TRBD1 (5 bases). The CDR3 has 15 residues. Trimming removed 0 bases from V and 2 bases from J, with 9 bases in between. Germline CDR1 is SGHNT and CDR2 is YYREEE (reference sequence). CDR3 nucleotides: TGTGCCAGCAGCTTGGGCCGGGGGGCTGGAAACACCATATATTTT. It translates to CASSLGRGAGNTIYF.

The J gene is TRBJ1-1, the V gene TRBV29-1; D unresolved. The CDR3 sequence is 13 residues long. Trimming shortened V by 4 bases and J by 0 bases, and 9 bases separated the two germline ends. Germline V CDR1 and CDR2: SQVTM, ANQGSEA. The CDR3, as DNA: TGCAGCGTTGTAATACAATTGAACACTGAAGCTTTCTTT. Residues: CSVVIQLNTEAFF.

The rearrangement uses TRBV21-1 and TRBJ2-7; the D call in the table, TRBD1, was not verified against the DNA. TRBV21-1 is a documented pseudogene. This CDR3 has 14 amino acids. The CDR3 DNA reads TGTGCCAGCAGGTCGAGCCCACAGGGCTACGAGCAGTACTTC. It yields the protein CASRSSPQGYEQYF.

J is TRBJ2-3 and V is TRBV2, with 9 bases lining up with TRBD2. Looked up from germline, CDR1 is SNHLY and CDR2 is FYNNEI. Trimming took 6 bases from V and 1 from J; bases not matched to a gene: 5. CDR3 length: 15 residues. The CDR3 region has the DNA TGTGCCAGCAGCCAAGCGGGGGGTGGCACAGATACGCAGTATTTT. It translates to CASSQAGGGTDTQYF.

This clone appeared a few times. V is TRBV5-4 and J is TRBJ1-3; no clear D gene. The CDR3 totals 14 residues. With 1 base removed from V and 4 bases from J, the gap between germline ends came to 9 bases. Germline V gene lookup returns CDR1 SGHNT and CDR2 YYREEE (reference sequence). Here the CDR3 reads CASSLRDTGNTIYF. CDR3 nucleotides: TGTGCCAGCAGCTTGCGGGATACAGGAAACACCATATATTTT.

The CDR3: CASSLTGPGDQPQHF. The CDR3 DNA sequence: TGTGCCAGCAGTTTGACAGGCCCTGGGGATCAGCCCCAGCATTTT. The V and J genes are TRBV27 and TRBJ1-5, with D maybe TRBD1 (6 bases). The V end was cut by 3 bases, the J end by 5 bases, with 14 bases between. The CDR3 runs to 15 residues. Per germline, CDR1 MNHEY and CDR2 SMNVEV (reference sequence).